The rows below give T cell receptor beta chains drawn from one sample of a study of blood T cell repertoires in COVID-19. Clones were read by immunoSEQ multiplex PCR, and TCRdb kept only the in-frame ones, dropping some. The sample yields tens of thousands of clones, approximately 87% seen once. The sequencing input was peripheral blood. The receptor source for this set is a woman aged 80 or older with COVID-19, enrolled during active disease. CDR3s include the opening cysteine and the closing phenylalanine or tryptophan. Fields, in order: CDR3 DNA, CDR3 protein, V gene, clone size, D gene, J gene. D genes are given only for firm matches. Clone sizes are given selectively: once, few, many, or a class where the clone is expanded.

cdr3_nt: TGTGCCAGCTCGAACAGGGGGCTAGGGGAGACCCAGTACTTC
cdr3_aa: CASSNRGLGETQYF
v_call: TRBV18
clone_size: -
d_call: TRBD1
j_call: TRBJ2-5

cdr3_nt: TGCGCCAGCAGTCAATCCCCTGGCAGGGCCAAAAACATTCAGTACTTC
cdr3_aa: CASSQSPGRAKNIQYF
v_call: TRBV23-1
clone_size: -
d_call: -
j_call: TRBJ2-4

cdr3_nt: TGTGCCAGCAGTCTACTCTTAGGGACTATCAACGAGCAGTACTTC
cdr3_aa: CASSLLLGTINEQYF
v_call: TRBV2
clone_size: once
d_call: TRBD2
j_call: TRBJ2-7

cdr3_nt: TGTGCCAGTAGTATATCCCACAGGGTAGGCTACACCTTC
cdr3_aa: CASSISHRVGYTF
v_call: TRBV19
clone_size: -
d_call: -
j_call: TRBJ1-2

cdr3_nt: TGTGCCAGCTCACCAGGAACAGGGGGGAATCAGCCCCAGCATTTT
cdr3_aa: CASSPGTGGNQPQHF
v_call: TRBV18
clone_size: -
d_call: TRBD1
j_call: TRBJ1-5

cdr3_nt: TGTGCCAGCAGTTCGCCTGGTGGGCCCACAGATACGCAGTATTTT
cdr3_aa: CASSSPGGPTDTQYF
v_call: TRBV6-2/TRBV6-3
clone_size: -
d_call: -
j_call: TRBJ2-3

cdr3_nt: TGTGCTAGTGGTTTGGTCCGCGGGAGCGGGGGGGCAGATACGCAGTATTTT
cdr3_aa: CASGLVRGSGGADTQYF
v_call: TRBV12-5
clone_size: -
d_call: TRBD2
j_call: TRBJ2-3

cdr3_nt: TGCGCCAGCAGCTTGGTCAGTCGATCCTTCGATATGAACACTGAAGCTTTCTTT
cdr3_aa: CASSLVSRSFDMNTEAFF
v_call: TRBV5-1
clone_size: -
d_call: -
j_call: TRBJ1-1

cdr3_nt: TGTGCCAGCAGTAGTAGCGGGCTAGCCGAGCAGTACTTC
cdr3_aa: CASSSSGLAEQYF
v_call: TRBV12-3/TRBV12-4
clone_size: -
d_call: TRBD2
j_call: TRBJ2-7

cdr3_nt: TGTGCCAGCAGCAAGGGGACAGGAAATGAAAAACTGTTTTTT
cdr3_aa: CASSKGTGNEKLFF
v_call: TRBV21-1
clone_size: -
d_call: -
j_call: TRBJ1-4

cdr3_nt: TGCGCCAGCAGCTCACAGGGAACTGAGTACGAGCAGTACTTC
cdr3_aa: CASSSQGTEYEQYF
v_call: TRBV5-1
clone_size: once
d_call: -
j_call: TRBJ2-7

cdr3_nt: TGTGCCAGTAGTATCAGGCCCGAGGGTGAAAAACTGTTTTTT
cdr3_aa: CASSIRPEGEKLFF
v_call: TRBV19
clone_size: -
d_call: -
j_call: TRBJ1-4

cdr3_nt: TGTGCCAGCAGCGTGGGACAGGGGGTGGGTGGCTACACCTTC
cdr3_aa: CASSVGQGVGGYTF
v_call: TRBV5-4
clone_size: -
d_call: TRBD1
j_call: TRBJ1-2

cdr3_nt: TGTGCCAGCAGCTTAGGGGCGGGTCTCTACAATGAGCAGTTCTTC
cdr3_aa: CASSLGAGLYNEQFF
v_call: TRBV11-2
clone_size: once
d_call: -
j_call: TRBJ2-1

cdr3_nt: TGTGCCAGTAGTATGTACGGCAGGGTAGGACAGTACTTC
cdr3_aa: CASSMYGRVGQYF
v_call: TRBV19
clone_size: -
d_call: -
j_call: TRBJ2-7

cdr3_nt: TGCAGCGTTGAATCTCCGGGGGGTTCTGGCTACACCTTC
cdr3_aa: CSVESPGGSGYTF
v_call: TRBV29-1
clone_size: once
d_call: -
j_call: TRBJ1-2

cdr3_nt: TGTGCCAGCAGCCCCGGGACAGGAATGAACACTGAAGCTTTCTTT
cdr3_aa: CASSPGTGMNTEAFF
v_call: TRBV11-2
clone_size: once
d_call: TRBD1
j_call: TRBJ1-1

cdr3_nt: TGTGCCAGTAGTATCCAGGGGCCTGGAAACACCATATATTTT
cdr3_aa: CASSIQGPGNTIYF
v_call: TRBV19
clone_size: -
d_call: -
j_call: TRBJ1-3

cdr3_nt: TGCGCCAGCAGCCCCGCGACAGGAGTGAGCTCCTATAATTCACCCCTCCACTTT
cdr3_aa: CASSPATGVSSYNSPLHF
v_call: TRBV5-1
clone_size: -
d_call: -
j_call: TRBJ1-6

cdr3_nt: TGTGCCAGTAGTACGACTAGCTGGAGGACAGATACGCAGTATTTT
cdr3_aa: CASSTTSWRTDTQYF
v_call: TRBV19
clone_size: -
d_call: TRBD2
j_call: TRBJ2-3

cdr3_nt: TGCAGCGCCTCCGGACAGGGGGTCAACGAGCAGTACTTC
cdr3_aa: CSASGQGVNEQYF
v_call: TRBV29-1
clone_size: -
d_call: TRBD1
j_call: TRBJ2-7

cdr3_nt: TGTGCCAGCAGCCAAGGAGCTAGCGGGGCGGCCCAGTACTTC
cdr3_aa: CASSQGASGAAQYF
v_call: TRBV3-1/TRBV3-2
clone_size: -
d_call: TRBD2
j_call: TRBJ2-5

cdr3_nt: TGTGCCAGCAGTTCACTAGCGGGGGGGTCCTACGAGCAGTACTTC
cdr3_aa: CASSSLAGGSYEQYF
v_call: TRBV27
clone_size: -
d_call: TRBD2
j_call: TRBJ2-7

cdr3_nt: TGCAGCGCCGACGGGAGCTCCTACAATGAGCAGTTCTTC
cdr3_aa: CSADGSSYNEQFF
v_call: TRBV29-1
clone_size: -
d_call: -
j_call: TRBJ2-1

cdr3_nt: TGTGCCAGCAGCTCAGGGTTGAGCTCCTACAATGAGCAGTTCTTC
cdr3_aa: CASSSGLSSYNEQFF
v_call: TRBV5-8
clone_size: few
d_call: -
j_call: TRBJ2-1

cdr3_nt: TGTGCCAGCAGTTCCGATAGGGCAGGGGGCAATCAGCCCCAGCATTTT
cdr3_aa: CASSSDRAGGNQPQHF
v_call: TRBV6-6
clone_size: -
d_call: -
j_call: TRBJ1-5

cdr3_nt: TGCGCCAGCAGCAGGGGACAGAGCTCCTACAATGAGCAGTTCTTC
cdr3_aa: CASSRGQSSYNEQFF
v_call: TRBV5-1
clone_size: few
d_call: TRBD1
j_call: TRBJ2-1

cdr3_nt: TGTGCCAGCAGCCCACAGGGGTACGAGCAGTTCTTC
cdr3_aa: CASSPQGYEQFF
v_call: TRBV3-1/TRBV3-2
clone_size: -
d_call: TRBD1
j_call: TRBJ2-1

cdr3_nt: TGTGCCAGCAGCCAGACGGAGGAGACCCAGTACTTC
cdr3_aa: CASSQTEETQYF
v_call: TRBV3-1/TRBV3-2
clone_size: -
d_call: -
j_call: TRBJ2-5

cdr3_nt: TGTGCCAGCAGGGAACTAGCGGGAGCTTACAATGAGCAGTTCTTC
cdr3_aa: CASRELAGAYNEQFF
v_call: TRBV7-2
clone_size: -
d_call: TRBD2
j_call: TRBJ2-1

cdr3_nt: TGTGCCAGCAGCCTCCTCCTAGCGGGAGATGCAGATACGCAGTATTTT
cdr3_aa: CASSLLLAGDADTQYF
v_call: TRBV5-6
clone_size: -
d_call: TRBD2
j_call: TRBJ2-3

cdr3_nt: TGTGCCAGCAGAAAAAGGGGTGAGAACACCGGGGAGCTGTTTTTT
cdr3_aa: CASRKRGENTGELFF
v_call: TRBV3-1/TRBV3-2
clone_size: -
d_call: -
j_call: TRBJ2-2

cdr3_nt: TGTGCCAGCAGCCAAGTCCTAGAGGGCTACACCTTC
cdr3_aa: CASSQVLEGYTF
v_call: TRBV3-1/TRBV3-2
clone_size: -
d_call: -
j_call: TRBJ1-2

cdr3_nt: TGTGCCAGCAGTTCCCGAGTTACAGGACCTCGAGGAGAGACCCAGTACTTC
cdr3_aa: CASSSRVTGPRGETQYF
v_call: TRBV27
clone_size: -
d_call: -
j_call: TRBJ2-5

cdr3_nt: TGTGCCTGGGGGCCACAGGGTAACTCCTATAATTCACCCCTCCACTTT
cdr3_aa: CAWGPQGNSYNSPLHF
v_call: TRBV30
clone_size: -
d_call: -
j_call: TRBJ1-6

cdr3_nt: TGTGCCAGCAGTTACTGGTTCGGGAGCGGATACAATGAGCAGTTCTTC
cdr3_aa: CASSYWFGSGYNEQFF
v_call: TRBV6-2/TRBV6-3
clone_size: -
d_call: -
j_call: TRBJ2-1

cdr3_nt: TGTGCCAGCAGCGCGGCCGGGACAGGGTCCCACGAGCAGTACTTC
cdr3_aa: CASSAAGTGSHEQYF
v_call: TRBV7-6
clone_size: -
d_call: TRBD1
j_call: TRBJ2-7

cdr3_nt: TGCGCCAGCAGCCCCGCCGCTAGCACCACCGGTGGGAATGAGCAGTTCTTC
cdr3_aa: CASSPAASTTGGNEQFF
v_call: TRBV4-1
clone_size: -
d_call: -
j_call: TRBJ2-1

cdr3_nt: TGTGCCAGCAGAGCCCTCCTCTCAGATACGCAGTATTTT
cdr3_aa: CASRALLSDTQYF
v_call: TRBV12-3/TRBV12-4
clone_size: -
d_call: -
j_call: TRBJ2-3

cdr3_nt: TGTGCCAGCAGCTTAGTGGCGCGGCACACCGGGGAGCTGTTTTTT
cdr3_aa: CASSLVARHTGELFF
v_call: TRBV11-2
clone_size: once
d_call: -
j_call: TRBJ2-2

cdr3_nt: TGTGCCAGCAGCATTGGACTTCCCTACGAGCAGTACTTC
cdr3_aa: CASSIGLPYEQYF
v_call: TRBV11-3
clone_size: -
d_call: -
j_call: TRBJ2-7

cdr3_nt: TGTGCCAGCTCCTCCGGAGGGATCGCCGGGGAGCTGTTTTTT
cdr3_aa: CASSSGGIAGELFF
v_call: TRBV28
clone_size: -
d_call: -
j_call: TRBJ2-2

cdr3_nt: TGTGCCAGCAGCCAGGAGGTAGAAGGGATTGGCAATTCACCCCTCCACTTT
cdr3_aa: CASSQEVEGIGNSPLHF
v_call: TRBV4-2
clone_size: -
d_call: -
j_call: TRBJ1-6

cdr3_nt: TGTGCCTGGAGTGGTAGCAGCTTCTATGGCTACACCTTC
cdr3_aa: CAWSGSSFYGYTF
v_call: TRBV30
clone_size: -
d_call: -
j_call: TRBJ1-2

cdr3_nt: TGTGCTAGCAGCGTCGGGACAGGGAGTTACAATGAGCAGTTCTTC
cdr3_aa: CASSVGTGSYNEQFF
v_call: TRBV7-7
clone_size: -
d_call: TRBD1
j_call: TRBJ2-1

cdr3_nt: TGTGCCAGTAGTATACGGGCGACTAGCGGGAGGGCCTACGAGCAGTACTTC
cdr3_aa: CASSIRATSGRAYEQYF
v_call: TRBV19
clone_size: -
d_call: TRBD2
j_call: TRBJ2-7

cdr3_nt: TGTGCCAGCAGTTACGATGGGGCCAACAATCAGCCCCAGCATTTT
cdr3_aa: CASSYDGANNQPQHF
v_call: TRBV6-5
clone_size: -
d_call: -
j_call: TRBJ1-5

cdr3_nt: TGTGCCAGCAGCTTAGGGAGTGCAACTAATGAAAAACTGTTTTTT
cdr3_aa: CASSLGSATNEKLFF
v_call: TRBV7-2
clone_size: -
d_call: -
j_call: TRBJ1-4

cdr3_nt: TGTGCCAGTTCCCGCGGAAGCCGAGTAGTTGGAGAGACCCAGTACTTC
cdr3_aa: CASSRGSRVVGETQYF
v_call: TRBV19
clone_size: once
d_call: -
j_call: TRBJ2-5

cdr3_nt: TGTGCCAGCTCACTAGTTGCGGGCTCGGAGCAGTACTTC
cdr3_aa: CASSLVAGSEQYF
v_call: TRBV18
clone_size: -
d_call: -
j_call: TRBJ2-7

cdr3_nt: TGTGCCAGCAGCCCCACGGACAGGGCGAATCAGCCCCAGCATTTT
cdr3_aa: CASSPTDRANQPQHF
v_call: TRBV6-6
clone_size: -
d_call: TRBD1
j_call: TRBJ1-5

cdr3_nt: TGTGCCAGCAGCTTTCAGGGGAACACTGAAGCTTTCTTT
cdr3_aa: CASSFQGNTEAFF
v_call: TRBV7-2
clone_size: -
d_call: -
j_call: TRBJ1-1

cdr3_nt: TGTGCCAGCTCCCTGAACGAGGGCTACACCTTC
cdr3_aa: CASSLNEGYTF
v_call: TRBV18
clone_size: -
d_call: -
j_call: TRBJ1-2

cdr3_nt: TGTGCCAGCAGTCAGGGGGTCGCAGATACGCAGTATTTT
cdr3_aa: CASSQGVADTQYF
v_call: TRBV6-5
clone_size: once
d_call: TRBD1
j_call: TRBJ2-3

cdr3_nt: TGTGCCAGTAGTATAGCGACAGGACAATACGAGCAGTACTTC
cdr3_aa: CASSIATGQYEQYF
v_call: TRBV19
clone_size: -
d_call: -
j_call: TRBJ2-7

cdr3_nt: TGTGCCAGCAGCCACCGGGACAGGGAGGTCGAAGCTTTCTTT
cdr3_aa: CASSHRDREVEAFF
v_call: TRBV2
clone_size: -
d_call: TRBD1
j_call: TRBJ1-1

cdr3_nt: TGTGCCAGCAGTAAATTCAGTGAAGCTTTCTTT
cdr3_aa: CASSKFSEAFF
v_call: TRBV28
clone_size: -
d_call: -
j_call: TRBJ1-1